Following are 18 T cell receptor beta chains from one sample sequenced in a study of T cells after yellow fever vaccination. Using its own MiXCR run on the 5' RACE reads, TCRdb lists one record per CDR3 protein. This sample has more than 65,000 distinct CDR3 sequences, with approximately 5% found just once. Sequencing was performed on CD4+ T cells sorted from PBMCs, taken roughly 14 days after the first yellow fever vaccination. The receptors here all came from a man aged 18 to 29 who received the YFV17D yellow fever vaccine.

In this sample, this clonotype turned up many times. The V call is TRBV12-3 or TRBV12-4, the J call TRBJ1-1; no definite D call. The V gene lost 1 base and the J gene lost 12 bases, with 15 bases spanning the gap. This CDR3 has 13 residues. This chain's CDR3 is CASSLDFVGQTFF. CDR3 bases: TGTGCCAGCAGTTTAGACTTCGTGGGCCAAACTTTCTTT.

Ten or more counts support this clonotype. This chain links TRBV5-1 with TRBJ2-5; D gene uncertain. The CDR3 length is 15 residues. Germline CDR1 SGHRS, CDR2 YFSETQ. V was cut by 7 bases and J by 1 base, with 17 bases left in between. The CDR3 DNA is TGCGCCAGCGCCAAAATGAACATAGTCCAAGAGACCCAGTACTTC. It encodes CASAKMNIVQETQYF.

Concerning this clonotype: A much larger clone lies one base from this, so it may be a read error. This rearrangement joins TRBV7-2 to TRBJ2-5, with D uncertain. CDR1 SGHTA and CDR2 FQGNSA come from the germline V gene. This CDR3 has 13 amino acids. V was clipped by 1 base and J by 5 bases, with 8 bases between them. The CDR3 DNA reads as TGTGCCAGCAGCTTAGTTATAGGGGAGACCCAGTACTTC. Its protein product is CASSLVIGETQYF.

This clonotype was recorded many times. The CDR3 loop is CASSQDRHEQFF. Written as DNA, the CDR3 is TGTGCCAGCAGCCAAGATAGGCATGAGCAGTTCTTC. This sequence joins TRBV4-2 and TRBJ2-1; no definite D call. The CDR3 totals 12 residues. Germline V lookup: CDR1 LGHNA, CDR2 YNFKEQ. Between the trimmed V and J ends, which lost 0 bases and 8 bases, there was a span of 5 bases.

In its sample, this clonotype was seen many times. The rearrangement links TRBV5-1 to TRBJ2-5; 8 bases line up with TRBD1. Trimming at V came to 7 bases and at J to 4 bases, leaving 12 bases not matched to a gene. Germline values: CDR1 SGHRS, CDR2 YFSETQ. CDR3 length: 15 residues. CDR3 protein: CASGPTGTGGETQYF. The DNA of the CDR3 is TGCGCCAGCGGGCCCACTGGGACAGGCGGAGAGACCCAGTACTTC.

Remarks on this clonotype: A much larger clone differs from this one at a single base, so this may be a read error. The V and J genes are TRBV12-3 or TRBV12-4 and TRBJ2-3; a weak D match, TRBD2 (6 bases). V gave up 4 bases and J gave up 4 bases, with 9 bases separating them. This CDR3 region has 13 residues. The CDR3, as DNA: TGTGCCAGCAGTTCGGCGGGGTCAGATACGCAGTATTTT. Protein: CASSSAGSDTQYF.

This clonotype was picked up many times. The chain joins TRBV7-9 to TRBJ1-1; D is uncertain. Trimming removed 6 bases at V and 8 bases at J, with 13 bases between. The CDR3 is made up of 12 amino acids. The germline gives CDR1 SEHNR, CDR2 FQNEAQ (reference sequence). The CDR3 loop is CASREQISEAFF. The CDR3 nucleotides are TGTGCCAGCAGGGAACAAATAAGCGAAGCTTTCTTT.

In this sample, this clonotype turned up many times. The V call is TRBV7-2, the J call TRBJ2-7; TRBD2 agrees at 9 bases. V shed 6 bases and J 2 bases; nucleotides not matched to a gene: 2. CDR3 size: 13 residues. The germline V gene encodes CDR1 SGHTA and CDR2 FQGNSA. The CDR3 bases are TGTGCCAGCAGACGCGGGGGGGCCTACGAGCAGTACTTC. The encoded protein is CASRRGGAYEQYF.

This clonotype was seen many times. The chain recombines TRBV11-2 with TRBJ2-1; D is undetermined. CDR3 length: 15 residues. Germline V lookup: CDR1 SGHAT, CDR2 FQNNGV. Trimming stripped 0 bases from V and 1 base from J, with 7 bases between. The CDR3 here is CASSLDGRSYNEQFF. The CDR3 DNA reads TGTGCCAGCAGCTTAGATGGCAGGTCCTACAATGAGCAGTTCTTC.

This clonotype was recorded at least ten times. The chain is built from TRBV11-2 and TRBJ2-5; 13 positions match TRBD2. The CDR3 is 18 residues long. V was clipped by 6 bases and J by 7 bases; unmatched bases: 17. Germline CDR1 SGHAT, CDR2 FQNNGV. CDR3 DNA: TGTGCCAGCAGTCACAGAGGGACCGGGACTAGCGGGGACACGACCCAGTACTTC. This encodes CASSHRGTGTSGDTTQYF.

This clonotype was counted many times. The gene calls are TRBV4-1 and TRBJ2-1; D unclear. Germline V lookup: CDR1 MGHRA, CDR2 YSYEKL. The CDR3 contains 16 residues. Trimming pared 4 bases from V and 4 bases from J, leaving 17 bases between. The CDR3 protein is CASSPLIQPRYNEQFF. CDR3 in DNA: TGCGCCAGCAGCCCTTTAATCCAGCCGCGGTACAATGAGCAGTTCTTC.

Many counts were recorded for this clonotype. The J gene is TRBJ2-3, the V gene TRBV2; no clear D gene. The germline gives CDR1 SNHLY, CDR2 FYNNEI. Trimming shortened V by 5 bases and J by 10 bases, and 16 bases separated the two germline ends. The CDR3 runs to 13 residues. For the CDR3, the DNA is TGTGCCAGCAGTTTTTCTGGTCTCGAGGCGCAGTATTTT. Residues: CASSFSGLEAQYF.

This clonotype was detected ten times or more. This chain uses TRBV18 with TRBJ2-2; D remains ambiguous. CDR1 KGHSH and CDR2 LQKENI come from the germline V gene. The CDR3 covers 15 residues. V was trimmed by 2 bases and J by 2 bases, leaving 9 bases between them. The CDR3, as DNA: TGTGCCAGCTCACCAATGACACATAACACCGGGGAGCTGTTTTTT. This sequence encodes CASSPMTHNTGELFF.

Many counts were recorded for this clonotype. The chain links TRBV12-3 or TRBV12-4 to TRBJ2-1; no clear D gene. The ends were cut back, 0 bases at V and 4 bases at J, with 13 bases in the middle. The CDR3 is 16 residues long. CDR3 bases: TGTGCCAGCAGTTTAGCGCCTGTAGTGTATTACAATGAGCAGTTCTTC. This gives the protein CASSLAPVVYYNEQFF.

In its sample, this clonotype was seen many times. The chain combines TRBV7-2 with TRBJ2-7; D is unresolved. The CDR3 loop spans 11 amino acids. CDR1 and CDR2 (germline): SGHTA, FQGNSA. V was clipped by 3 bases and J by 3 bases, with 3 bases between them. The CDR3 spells CASSFLYEQYF. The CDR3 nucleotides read TGTGCCAGCAGCTTTCTCTACGAGCAGTACTTC.

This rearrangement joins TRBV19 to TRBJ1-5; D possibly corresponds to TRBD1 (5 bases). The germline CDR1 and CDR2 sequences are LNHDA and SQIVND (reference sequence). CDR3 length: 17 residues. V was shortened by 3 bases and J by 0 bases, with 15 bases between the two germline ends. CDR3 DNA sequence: TGTGCCAGTAGTATGGGGACCGGAGTTTATAGCAATCAGCCCCAGCATTTT. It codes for CASSMGTGVYSNQPQHF.

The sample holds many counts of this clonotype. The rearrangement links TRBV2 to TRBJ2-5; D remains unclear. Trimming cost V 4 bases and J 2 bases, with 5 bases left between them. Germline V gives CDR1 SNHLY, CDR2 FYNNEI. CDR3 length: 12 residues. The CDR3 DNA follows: TGTGCCAGCAGTGCCAGGCAAGAGACCCAGTACTTC. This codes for CASSARQETQYF.

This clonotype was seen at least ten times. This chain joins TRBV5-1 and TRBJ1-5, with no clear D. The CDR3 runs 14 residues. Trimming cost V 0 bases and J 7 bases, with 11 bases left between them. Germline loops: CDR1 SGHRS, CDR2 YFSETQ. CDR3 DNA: TGCGCCAGCAGCTTGGAACCCAGCGGACAGCCCCAGCATTTT. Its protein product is CASSLEPSGQPQHF. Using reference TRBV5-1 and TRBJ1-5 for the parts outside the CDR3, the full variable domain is KAGVTQTPRYLIKTRGQQVTLSCSPISGHRSVSWYQQTPGQGLQFLFEYFSETQRNKGNFPGRFSGRQFSNSRSEMNVSTLELGDSALYLCASSLEPSGQPQHFGDGTRLSIL.